This T cell receptor (beta chain) comes out of a study of CD8 T cells in ankylosing spondylitis. Whole-study findings and limits: Seemingly characteristic of ankylosing spondylitis blood was a TCR beta motif consisting of about 8 highly homologous variants. Disease-linked clones bore a CD8+ phenotype and were relatively rare in peripheral blood.

The TCR beta libraries were generated through quantitative 5'-RACE incorporating molecular barcodes. TCRdb reanalysed the 5' RACE reads using MiXCR and keeps one entry per CDR3 protein. The repertoire holds roughly 100,000 distinct CDR3 sequences, with roughly 8.3% as singletons. This clonotype was seen many times. Antigen specificity is unknown. V lost 3 bases to trimming and J lost 6 bases; unmatched junction nucleotides: 3. This CDR3 spans 14 amino acids. Germline CDR1 reads LGHNA; CDR2 reads YSLEER. The V gene is TRBV4-3, the J gene TRBJ2-3, with 10 bases lining up with TRBD1. Sequencing used blood, either unsorted or a sorted T cell fraction (not recorded which). This clonotype was sampled from a male donor with ankylosing spondylitis or in good health (not recorded which). As DNA, the CDR3 is TGCGCCAGCAGCCAGGGGACAGGGGCGGATACGCAGTATTTT. It codes for CASSQGTGADTQYF.